This TCR beta chain was identified during a study of CXCR3 chemokines and chemotherapy response in bladder cancer. This clonotype is medium-sized in the sample. V shed 1 base and J 8 bases; nucleotides not matched to a gene: 18. Per the germline V gene, CDR1 is SGHTA and CDR2 is FQGNSA. The CDR3 has 18 amino acids. A single record per CDR3 protein comes from TCRdb applying MiXCR to the PCR reads. The sample includes around 2,000 distinct CDR3 sequences, about 18% of them seen just once. This specimen was collected from a patient whose treatment included neoadjuvant chemotherapy. The V call is TRBV7-2, the J call TRBJ2-3; 7 nucleotides line up with TRBD1. The clonotype originates from a human donor with bladder cancer that responded to neoadjuvant chemotherapy. The CDR3 DNA reads as TGTGCCAGCAGCTTAGTCCAGGGCCCCCAGGTAGCAGGGGGTACGCAGTATTTT. Translated, it gives CASSLVQGPQVAGGTQYF.